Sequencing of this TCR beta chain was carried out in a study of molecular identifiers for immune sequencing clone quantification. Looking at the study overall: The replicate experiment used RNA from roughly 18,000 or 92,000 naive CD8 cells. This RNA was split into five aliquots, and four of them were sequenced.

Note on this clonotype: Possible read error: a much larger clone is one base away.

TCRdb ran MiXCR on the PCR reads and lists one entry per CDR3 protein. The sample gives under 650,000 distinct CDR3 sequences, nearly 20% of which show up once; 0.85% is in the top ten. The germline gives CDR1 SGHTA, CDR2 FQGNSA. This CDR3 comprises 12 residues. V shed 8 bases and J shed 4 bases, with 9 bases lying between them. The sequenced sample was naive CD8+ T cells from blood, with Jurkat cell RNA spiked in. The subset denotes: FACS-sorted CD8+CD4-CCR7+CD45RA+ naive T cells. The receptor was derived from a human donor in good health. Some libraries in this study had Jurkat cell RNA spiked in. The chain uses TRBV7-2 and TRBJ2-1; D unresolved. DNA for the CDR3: TGTGCCAGCGGCCTAAATTACAATGAGCAGTTCTTC. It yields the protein CASGLNYNEQFF.